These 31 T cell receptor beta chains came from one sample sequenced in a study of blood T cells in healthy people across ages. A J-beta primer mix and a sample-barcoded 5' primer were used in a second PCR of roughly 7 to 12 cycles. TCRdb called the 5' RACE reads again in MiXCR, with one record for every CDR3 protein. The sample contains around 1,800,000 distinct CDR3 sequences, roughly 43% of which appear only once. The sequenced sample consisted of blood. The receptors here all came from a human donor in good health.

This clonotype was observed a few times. CDR3 bases: TGTGCCAGCAGTTTAAGTAGGGTGGAAGCTTTCTTT. As protein: CASSLSRVEAFF. This rearrangement joins TRBV12-3 or TRBV12-4 to TRBJ1-1, with no clear D. Trimming removed 2 bases from V and 8 bases from J, with 9 bases in between. The CDR3 runs 12 residues.

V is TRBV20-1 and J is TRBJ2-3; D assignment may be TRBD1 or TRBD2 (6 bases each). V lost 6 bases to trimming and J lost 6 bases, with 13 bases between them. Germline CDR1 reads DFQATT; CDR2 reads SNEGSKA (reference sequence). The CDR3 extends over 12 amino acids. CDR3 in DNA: TGCAGTGCGACTACAGGGAGGGATACGCAGTATTTT. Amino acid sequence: CSATTGRDTQYF.

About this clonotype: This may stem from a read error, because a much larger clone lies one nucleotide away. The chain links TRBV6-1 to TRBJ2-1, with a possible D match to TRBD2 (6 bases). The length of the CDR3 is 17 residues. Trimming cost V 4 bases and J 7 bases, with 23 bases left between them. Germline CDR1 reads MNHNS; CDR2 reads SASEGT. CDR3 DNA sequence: TGTGCCAGCAGTGTAACCGGACGTGGGACTCTACAGAATGAGCAGTTCTTC. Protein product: CASSVTGRGTLQNEQFF.

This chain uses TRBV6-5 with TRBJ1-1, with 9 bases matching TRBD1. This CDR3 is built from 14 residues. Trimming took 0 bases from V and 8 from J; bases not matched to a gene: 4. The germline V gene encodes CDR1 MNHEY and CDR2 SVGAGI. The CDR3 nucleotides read TGTGCCAGCAGTTACTCAGGACAGGGGTTCGAAGCTTTCTTT. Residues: CASSYSGQGFEAFF.

The CDR3 region is CASSSRDSQNQPQHF. The CDR3 DNA sequence: TGTGCCAGCAGTTCCCGGGACAGCCAAAATCAGCCCCAGCATTTT. This chain uses TRBV28 with TRBJ1-5; TRBD1 agrees at 7 bases. The germline CDR1 and CDR2 sequences are MDHEN and SYDVKM. The junction had 7 bases not matched to a gene; V was cut back by 4 bases and J by 4 bases. CDR3 length: 15 residues.

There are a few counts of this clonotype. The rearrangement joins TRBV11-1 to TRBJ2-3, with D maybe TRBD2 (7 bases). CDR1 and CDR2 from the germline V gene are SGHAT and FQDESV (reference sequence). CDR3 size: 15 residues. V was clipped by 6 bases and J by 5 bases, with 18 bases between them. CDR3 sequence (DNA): TGTGCCAGCAGAACCGGGACGGGGGGCAAAGATACGCAGTATTTT. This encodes CASRTGTGGKDTQYF.

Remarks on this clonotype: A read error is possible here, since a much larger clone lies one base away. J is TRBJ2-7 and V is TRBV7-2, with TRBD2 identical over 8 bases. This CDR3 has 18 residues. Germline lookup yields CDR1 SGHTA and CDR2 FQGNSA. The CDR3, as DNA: TGTGCCGGCAGCGTAAAGAGGGAGGTAGCGGGGACCGGATACGAGCAGTACTTC. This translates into CAGSVKREVAGTGYEQYF.

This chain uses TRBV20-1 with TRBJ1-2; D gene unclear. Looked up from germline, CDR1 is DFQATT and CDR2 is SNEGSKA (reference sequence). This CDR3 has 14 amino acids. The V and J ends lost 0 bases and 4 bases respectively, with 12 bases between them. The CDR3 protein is CSARDSSGGYGYTF. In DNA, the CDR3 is TGCAGTGCTAGAGACTCTTCAGGCGGCTATGGCTACACCTTC.

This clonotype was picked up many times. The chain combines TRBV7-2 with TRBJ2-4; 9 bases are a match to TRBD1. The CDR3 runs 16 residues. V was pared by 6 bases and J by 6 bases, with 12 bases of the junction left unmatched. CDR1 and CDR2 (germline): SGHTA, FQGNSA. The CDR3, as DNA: TGTGCCAGCAGTTCCCGGACAGGGGCAAAATTAAACATTCAGTACTTC. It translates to CASSSRTGAKLNIQYF.

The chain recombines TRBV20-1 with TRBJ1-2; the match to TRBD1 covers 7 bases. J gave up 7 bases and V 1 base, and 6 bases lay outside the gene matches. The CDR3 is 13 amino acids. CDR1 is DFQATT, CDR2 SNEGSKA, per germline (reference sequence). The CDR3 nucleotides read TGCAGTGCTAGAGGGGACAGCTATCTTGGCTACACCTTC. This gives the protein CSARGDSYLGYTF.

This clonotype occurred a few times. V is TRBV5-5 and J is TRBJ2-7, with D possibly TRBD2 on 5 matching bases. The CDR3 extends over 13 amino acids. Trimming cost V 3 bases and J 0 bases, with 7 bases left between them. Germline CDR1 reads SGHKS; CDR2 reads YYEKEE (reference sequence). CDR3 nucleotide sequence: TGTGCCAGCAGCTACGACTACTCCTACGAGCAGTACTTC. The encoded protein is CASSYDYSYEQYF.

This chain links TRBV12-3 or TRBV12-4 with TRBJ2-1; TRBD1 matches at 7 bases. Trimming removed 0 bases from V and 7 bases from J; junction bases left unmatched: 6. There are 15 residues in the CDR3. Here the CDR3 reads CASSLADGTANEQFF. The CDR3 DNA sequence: TGTGCCAGCAGTTTAGCTGATGGGACAGCAAATGAGCAGTTCTTC.

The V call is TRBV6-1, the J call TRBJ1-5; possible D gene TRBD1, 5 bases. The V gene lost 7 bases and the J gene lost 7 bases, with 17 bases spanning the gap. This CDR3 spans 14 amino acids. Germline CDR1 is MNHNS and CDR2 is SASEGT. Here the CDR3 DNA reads TGTGCCAGCATCCCACCAGGGCGGGTGCAGCCCCAGCATTTT. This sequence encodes CASIPPGRVQPQHF.

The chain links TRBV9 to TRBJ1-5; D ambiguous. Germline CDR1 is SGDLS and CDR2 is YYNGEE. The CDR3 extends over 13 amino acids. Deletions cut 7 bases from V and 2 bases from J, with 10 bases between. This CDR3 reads CASGADGNQPQHF. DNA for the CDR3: TGTGCCAGCGGCGCCGATGGCAATCAGCCCCAGCATTTT.

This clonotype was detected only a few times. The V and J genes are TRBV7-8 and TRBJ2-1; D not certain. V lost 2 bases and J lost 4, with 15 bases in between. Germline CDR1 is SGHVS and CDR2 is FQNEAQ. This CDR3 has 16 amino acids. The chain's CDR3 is CASSLSIRFVYNEQFF. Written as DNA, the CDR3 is TGTGCCAGCAGCTTAAGCATTCGCTTCGTGTACAATGAGCAGTTCTTC.

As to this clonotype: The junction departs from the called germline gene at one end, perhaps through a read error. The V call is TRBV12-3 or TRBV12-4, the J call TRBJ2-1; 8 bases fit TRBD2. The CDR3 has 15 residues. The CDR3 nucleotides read TGTGCCGGCAGTTTGGCGGGGGGTCTAGACAATGAGCAGTTCTTC. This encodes CAGSLAGGLDNEQFF.

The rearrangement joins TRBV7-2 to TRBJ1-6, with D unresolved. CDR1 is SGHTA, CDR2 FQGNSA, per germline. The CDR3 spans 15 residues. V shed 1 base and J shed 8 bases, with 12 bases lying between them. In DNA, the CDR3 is TGTGCCAGCAGCTTAGACCTAGAGGCCCATTCACCCCTCCACTTT. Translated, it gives CASSLDLEAHSPLHF.

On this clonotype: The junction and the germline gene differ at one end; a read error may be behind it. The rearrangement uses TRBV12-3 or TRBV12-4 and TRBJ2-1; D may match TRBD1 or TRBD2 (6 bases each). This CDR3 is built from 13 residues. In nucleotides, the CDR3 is TGTGCCAGCAGCTACAGGGACTGCAATGAGCGGTTCTTC. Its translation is CASSYRDCNERFF.

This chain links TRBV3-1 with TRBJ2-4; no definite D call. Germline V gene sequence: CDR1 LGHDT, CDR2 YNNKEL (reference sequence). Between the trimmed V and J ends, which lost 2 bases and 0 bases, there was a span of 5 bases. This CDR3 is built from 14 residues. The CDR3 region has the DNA TGTGCCAGCAGCCAATTTATAGCCAAAAACATTCAGTACTTC. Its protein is CASSQFIAKNIQYF.

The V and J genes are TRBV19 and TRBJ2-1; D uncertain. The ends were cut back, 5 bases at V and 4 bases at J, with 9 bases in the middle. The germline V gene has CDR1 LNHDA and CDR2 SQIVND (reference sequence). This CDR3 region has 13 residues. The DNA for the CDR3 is TGTGCCAGTAGTCCCGAAGTGTACAATGAGCAGTTCTTC. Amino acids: CASSPEVYNEQFF.

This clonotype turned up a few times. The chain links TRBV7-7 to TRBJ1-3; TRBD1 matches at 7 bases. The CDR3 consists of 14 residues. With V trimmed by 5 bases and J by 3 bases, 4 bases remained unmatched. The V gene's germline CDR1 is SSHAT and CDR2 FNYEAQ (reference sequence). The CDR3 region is CASSPDRDGNTIYF. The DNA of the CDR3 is TGTGCCAGCAGCCCTGACAGGGATGGAAACACCATATATTTT.

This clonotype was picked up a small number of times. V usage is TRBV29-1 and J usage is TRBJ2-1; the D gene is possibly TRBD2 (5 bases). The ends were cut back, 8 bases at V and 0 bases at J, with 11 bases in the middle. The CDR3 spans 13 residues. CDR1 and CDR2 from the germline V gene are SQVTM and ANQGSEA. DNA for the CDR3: TGCAGCACGGGAATGTCCTCCTACAATGAGCAGTTCTTC. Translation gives CSTGMSSYNEQFF.

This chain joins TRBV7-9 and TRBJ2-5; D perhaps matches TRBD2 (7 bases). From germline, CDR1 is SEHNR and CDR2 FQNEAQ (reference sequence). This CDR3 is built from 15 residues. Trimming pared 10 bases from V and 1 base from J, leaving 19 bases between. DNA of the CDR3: TGTGCCACCACCGGGGCGGGGGACATCCAAGAGACCCAGTACTTC. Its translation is CATTGAGDIQETQYF.

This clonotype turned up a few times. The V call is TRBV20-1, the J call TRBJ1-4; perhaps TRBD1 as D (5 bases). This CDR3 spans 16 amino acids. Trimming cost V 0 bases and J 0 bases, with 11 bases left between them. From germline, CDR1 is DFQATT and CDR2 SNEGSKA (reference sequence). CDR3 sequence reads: CSARDFQGATNEKLFF. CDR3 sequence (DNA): TGCAGTGCTAGAGATTTCCAGGGCGCAACTAATGAAAAACTGTTTTTT.

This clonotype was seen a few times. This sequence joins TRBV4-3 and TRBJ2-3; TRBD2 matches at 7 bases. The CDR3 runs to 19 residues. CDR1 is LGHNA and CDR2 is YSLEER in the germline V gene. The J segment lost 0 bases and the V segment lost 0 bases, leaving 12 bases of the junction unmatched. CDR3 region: CASSQEPGGGFTSTDTQYF. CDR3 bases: TGCGCCAGCAGCCAAGAACCGGGAGGCGGTTTTACAAGCACAGATACGCAGTATTTT.

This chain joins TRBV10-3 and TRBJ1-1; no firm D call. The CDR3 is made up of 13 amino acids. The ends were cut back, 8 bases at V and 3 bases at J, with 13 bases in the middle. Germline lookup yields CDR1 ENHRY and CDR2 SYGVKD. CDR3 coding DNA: TGTGCCATCCGAGGGATTGAGGACACTGAAGCTTTCTTT. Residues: CAIRGIEDTEAFF.

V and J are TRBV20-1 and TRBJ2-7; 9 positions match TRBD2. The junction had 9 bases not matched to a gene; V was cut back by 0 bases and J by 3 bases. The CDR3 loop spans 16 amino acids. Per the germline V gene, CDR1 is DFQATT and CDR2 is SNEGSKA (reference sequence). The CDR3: CSARDWRSGGIYEQYF. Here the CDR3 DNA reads TGCAGTGCTAGAGATTGGAGGAGCGGGGGGATCTACGAGCAGTACTTC.

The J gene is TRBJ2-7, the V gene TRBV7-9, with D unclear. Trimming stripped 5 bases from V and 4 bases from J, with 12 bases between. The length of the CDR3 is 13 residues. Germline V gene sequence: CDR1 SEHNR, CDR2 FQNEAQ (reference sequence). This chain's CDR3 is CASSPRAVYEQYF. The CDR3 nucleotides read TGTGCCAGCAGCCCAAGGGCAGTATACGAGCAGTACTTC.

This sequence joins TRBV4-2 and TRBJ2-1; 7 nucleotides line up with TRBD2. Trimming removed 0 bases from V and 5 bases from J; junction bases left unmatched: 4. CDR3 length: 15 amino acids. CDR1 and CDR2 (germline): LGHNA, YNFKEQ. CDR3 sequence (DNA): TGTGCCAGCAGCCAAGATGCGGGGGAGGACAATGAGCAGTTCTTC. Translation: CASSQDAGEDNEQFF.

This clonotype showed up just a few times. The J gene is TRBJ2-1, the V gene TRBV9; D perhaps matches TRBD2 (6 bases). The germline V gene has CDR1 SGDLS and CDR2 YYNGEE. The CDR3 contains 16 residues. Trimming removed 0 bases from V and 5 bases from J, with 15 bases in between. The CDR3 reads CASSVARVASDNEQFF. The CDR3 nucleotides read TGTGCCAGCAGCGTAGCTAGGGTTGCTAGCGACAATGAGCAGTTCTTC.

CDR3: CASSPAGSLNSPLHF. The CDR3 nucleotides are TGTGCCAGCTCACCGGCAGGGAGTCTCAATTCACCCCTCCACTTT. V usage is TRBV18 and J usage is TRBJ1-6; weak D call: TRBD1 (5 bases). Germline V gene sequence: CDR1 KGHSH, CDR2 LQKENI. This CDR3 spans 15 amino acids. Trimming removed 3 bases at V and 7 bases at J, with 13 bases between.